The clone carrying this T cell receptor beta chain has only a few counts. This sample was included in a study of OX40 agonist ivuxolimab in advanced cancers. The CDR3 is 14 amino acids. V shed 5 bases and J shed 11 bases, with 21 bases lying between them. Germline CDR1 SEHNR, CDR2 FQNEAQ (reference sequence). Profiling relied on immunoSEQ multiplex PCR, and the TCRdb table lists in-frame clones only, not all of them. Among over 20,000 clones, 84% were seen once, and the ten largest hold 45% to 60%. This TCR came from an adult with an advanced solid tumor such as melanoma, head and neck, liver or kidney cancer. The sample here was CD4+ or CD8+ T cells sorted from blood, taken in a trial of the OX40 agonist ivuxolimab. The rearrangement uses TRBV7-9 and TRBJ1-1; D uncertain. This CDR3 reads CASSPPSTPPSAFF. The CDR3 bases are TGTGCCAGCAGCCCACCATCAACTCCCCCCTCGGCTTTCTTT.